This TCR beta chain is from a study of tumor-infiltrating lymphocytes in primary liver carcinoma. Overall study: Read depth, roughly 3.5 to 8 million productive TCRbeta reads, did not differ significantly between tissues.

Study-wide findings and caveats: Tumors had a significantly higher top-250-clone fraction than blood (p = 0.039). Just around 7-25% of top clones spanned all five tumor regions.

Bulk tissue was left unsorted, and RNA and DNA were co-extracted from 20-30 mg of it. Each tumor sample had over 90% viable tumor cells. Reverse transcription of roughly 470 ng total RNA with a constant-region primer produced TCR beta cDNA. For TCR beta, libraries were produced by three nested multiplex PCR rounds using slightly modified ARM-PCR. With TRBV1-TRBV30 forward primers and a C-beta reverse primer, the first two PCR rounds were run for roughly 10 cycles each. MiXCR, applied by TCRdb to the multiplex PCR reads, yields one record per CDR3 protein. The table records 100,000 to 150,000 distinct CDR3 sequences, about 68% of them present only once. To note about this clonotype: No antigen is known for it. This may be a read error, as it is one base from a much larger clone.

CDR1 SQVTM and CDR2 ANQGSEA come from the germline V gene. The CDR3 consists of 13 residues. This chain joins TRBV29-1 and TRBJ2-3; TRBD1 matches at 7 bases. Sequencing was performed on liver tumor tissue from sampling region 1. Subset described: tumor region T1, superior pole. This TCR derives from a woman aged 55-75 years with primary liver carcinoma and hepatitis B virus infection. In nucleotides, the CDR3 is TGCAGCGCTGAAATGACAGGGCAGGGTACGCAGTATTTT. This sequence encodes CSAEMTGQGTQYF.